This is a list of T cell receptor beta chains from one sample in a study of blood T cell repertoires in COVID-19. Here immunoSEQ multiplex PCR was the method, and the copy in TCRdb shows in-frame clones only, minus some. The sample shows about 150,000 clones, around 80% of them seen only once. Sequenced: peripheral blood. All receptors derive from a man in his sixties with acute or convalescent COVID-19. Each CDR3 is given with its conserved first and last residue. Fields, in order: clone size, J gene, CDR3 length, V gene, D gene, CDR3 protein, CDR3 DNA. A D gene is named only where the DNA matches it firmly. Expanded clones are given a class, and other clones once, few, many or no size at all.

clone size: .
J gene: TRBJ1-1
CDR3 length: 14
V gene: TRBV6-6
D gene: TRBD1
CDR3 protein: CASSKTGEVTEAFF
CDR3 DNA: TGTGCCAGCAGCAAAACAGGGGAAGTAACTGAAGCTTTCTTT

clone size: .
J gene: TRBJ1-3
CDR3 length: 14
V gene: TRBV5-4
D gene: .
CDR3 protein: CASSPGGSGNTIYF
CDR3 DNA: TGTGCCAGCAGCCCAGGAGGTTCTGGAAACACCATATATTTT

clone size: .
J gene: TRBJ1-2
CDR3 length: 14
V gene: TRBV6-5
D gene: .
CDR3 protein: CASSYQAGNYGYTF
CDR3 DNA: TGTGCCAGCAGTTACCAGGCAGGAAACTATGGCTACACCTTC

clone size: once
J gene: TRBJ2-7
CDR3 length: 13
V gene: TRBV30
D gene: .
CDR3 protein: CAWETGLSYEQYF
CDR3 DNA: TGTGCCTGGGAGACTGGTCTCTCCTACGAGCAGTACTTC

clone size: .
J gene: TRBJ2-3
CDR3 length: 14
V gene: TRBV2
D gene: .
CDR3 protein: CASSRGSLLHTQYF
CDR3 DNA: TGTGCCAGCAGCCGCGGGTCCTTGCTACATACGCAGTATTTT

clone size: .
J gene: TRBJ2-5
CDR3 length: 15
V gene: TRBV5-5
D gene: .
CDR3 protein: CASSFIGLSKETQYF
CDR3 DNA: TGTGCCAGCAGCTTCATTGGACTGTCGAAAGAGACCCAGTACTTC

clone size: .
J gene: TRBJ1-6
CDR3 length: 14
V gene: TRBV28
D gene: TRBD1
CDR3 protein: CASSDRGQGSPLHF
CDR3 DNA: TGTGCCAGCTCCGATCGGGGACAGGGTTCACCCCTCCACTTT

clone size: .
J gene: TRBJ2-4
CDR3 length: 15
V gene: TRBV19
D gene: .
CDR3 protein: CASTDGSLAKNIQYF
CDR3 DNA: TGTGCCAGTACCGATGGGAGCCTAGCCAAAAACATTCAGTACTTC

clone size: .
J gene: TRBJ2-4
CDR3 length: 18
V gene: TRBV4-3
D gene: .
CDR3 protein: CASSQEAPPRLAKNIQYF
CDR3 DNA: TGCGCCAGCAGCCAAGAAGCCCCTCCCCGCCTAGCCAAAAACATTCAGTACTTC

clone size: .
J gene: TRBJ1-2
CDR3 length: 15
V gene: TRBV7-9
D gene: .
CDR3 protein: CASSLERQSSYGYTF
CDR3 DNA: TGTGCCAGCAGTTTAGAACGACAGTCTTCCTATGGCTACACCTTC

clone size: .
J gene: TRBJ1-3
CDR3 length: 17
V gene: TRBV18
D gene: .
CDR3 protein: CASSPASTRGSGNTIYF
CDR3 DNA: TGTGCCAGCTCACCCGCCTCGACAAGGGGCTCTGGAAACACCATATATTTT

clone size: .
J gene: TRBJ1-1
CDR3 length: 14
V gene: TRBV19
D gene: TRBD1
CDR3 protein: CASSPTGRNTEAFF
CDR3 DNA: TGTGCCAGTAGCCCGACAGGGAGGAACACTGAAGCTTTCTTT

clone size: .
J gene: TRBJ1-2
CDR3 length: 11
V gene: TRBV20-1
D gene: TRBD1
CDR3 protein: CSAGTGYGYTF
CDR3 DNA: TGCAGTGCTGGGACAGGCTATGGCTACACCTTC

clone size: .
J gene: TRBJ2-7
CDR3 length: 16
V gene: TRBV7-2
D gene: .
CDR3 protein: CASSLRVGRGLGEQYF
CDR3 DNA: TGTGCCAGCAGCTTACGAGTCGGCAGGGGTCTTGGGGAGCAGTACTTC

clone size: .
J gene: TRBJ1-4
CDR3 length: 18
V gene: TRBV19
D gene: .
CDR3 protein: CASSRRAGGQAPNEKLFF
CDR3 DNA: TGTGCCAGTAGCCGGAGGGCCGGGGGGCAGGCCCCCAATGAAAAACTGTTTTTT

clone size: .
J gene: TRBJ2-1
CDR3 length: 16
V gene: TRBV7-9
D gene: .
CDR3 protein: CASSPKLGLGFREQFF
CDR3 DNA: TGTGCCAGCAGCCCTAAACTTGGGCTCGGTTTTCGTGAGCAGTTCTTC

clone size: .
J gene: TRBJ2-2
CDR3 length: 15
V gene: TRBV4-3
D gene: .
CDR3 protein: CASSPGRGATGELFF
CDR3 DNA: TGCGCCAGCAGCCCCGGGCGGGGTGCCACCGGGGAGCTGTTTTTT

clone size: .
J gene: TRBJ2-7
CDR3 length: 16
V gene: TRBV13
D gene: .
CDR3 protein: CASSSAGVRDAYEQYF
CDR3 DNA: TGTGCCAGCAGCTCCGCAGGGGTCCGGGACGCATACGAGCAGTACTTC

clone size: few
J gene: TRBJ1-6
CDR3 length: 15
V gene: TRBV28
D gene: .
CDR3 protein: CASSSPGLRGSPLHF
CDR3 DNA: TGTGCCAGCAGTTCCCCGGGACTGAGGGGTTCACCCCTCCACTTT

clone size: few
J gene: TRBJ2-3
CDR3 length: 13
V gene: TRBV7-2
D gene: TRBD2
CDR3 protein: CASSPGGPDTQYF
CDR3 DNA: TGTGCCAGCAGCCCGGGAGGGCCAGATACGCAGTATTTT

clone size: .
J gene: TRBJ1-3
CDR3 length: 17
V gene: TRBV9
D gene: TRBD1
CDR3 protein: CASSVDGTGHSGNTIYF
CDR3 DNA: TGTGCCAGCAGCGTAGATGGGACAGGACACTCTGGAAACACCATATATTTT

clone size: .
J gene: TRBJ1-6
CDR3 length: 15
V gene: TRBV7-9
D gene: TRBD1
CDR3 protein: CASSPGDRGDSPLHF
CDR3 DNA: TGTGCCAGCAGCCCCGGGGACAGGGGAGATTCACCCCTCCACTTT

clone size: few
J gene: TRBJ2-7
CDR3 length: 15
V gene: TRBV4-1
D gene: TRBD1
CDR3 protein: CASSHGTGESYEQYF
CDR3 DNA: TGCGCCAGCAGCCACGGGACAGGGGAGTCCTACGAGCAGTACTTC

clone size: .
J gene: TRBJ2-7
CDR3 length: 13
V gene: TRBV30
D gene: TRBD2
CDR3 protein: CAWGTGLAYEQYF
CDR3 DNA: TGTGCCTGGGGAACGGGACTAGCGTACGAGCAGTACTTC

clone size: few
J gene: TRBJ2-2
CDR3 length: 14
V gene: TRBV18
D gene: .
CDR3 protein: CASSPGANTGELFF
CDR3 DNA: TGTGCCAGCTCGCCGGGGGCGAACACCGGGGAGCTGTTTTTT

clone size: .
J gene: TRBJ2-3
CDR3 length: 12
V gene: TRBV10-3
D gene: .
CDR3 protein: CAIGGATDTQYF
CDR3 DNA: TGTGCCATCGGAGGGGCTACAGATACGCAGTATTTT

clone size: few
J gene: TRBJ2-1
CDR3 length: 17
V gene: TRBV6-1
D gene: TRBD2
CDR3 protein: CASSGWGSGASYNEQFF
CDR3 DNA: TGTGCCAGCAGTGGGTGGGGTAGCGGGGCCTCCTACAATGAGCAGTTCTTC

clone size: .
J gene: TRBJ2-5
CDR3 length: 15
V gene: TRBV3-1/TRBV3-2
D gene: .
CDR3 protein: CASSQVLGTKETQYF
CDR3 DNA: TGTGCCAGCAGCCAAGTTCTGGGCACGAAAGAGACCCAGTACTTC

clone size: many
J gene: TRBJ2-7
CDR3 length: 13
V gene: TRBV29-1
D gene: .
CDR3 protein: CSPSDGVEDEQYF
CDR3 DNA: TGCAGCCCTTCGGACGGAGTGGAGGACGAGCAGTACTTC

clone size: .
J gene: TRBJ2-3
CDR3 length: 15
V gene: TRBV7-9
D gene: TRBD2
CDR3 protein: CASRSGTSGTDTQYF
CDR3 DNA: TGTGCCAGCAGGTCCGGGACTAGCGGCACAGATACGCAGTATTTT

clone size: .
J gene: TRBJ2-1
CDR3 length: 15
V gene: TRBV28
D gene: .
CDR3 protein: CASSLSTGRPNEQFF
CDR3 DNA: TGTGCCAGCAGTTTATCTACAGGTAGGCCCAATGAGCAGTTCTTC

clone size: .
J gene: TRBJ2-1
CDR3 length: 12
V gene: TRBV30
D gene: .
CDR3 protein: CAWSRLNNEQFF
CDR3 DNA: TGTGCCTGGAGTCGACTGAACAATGAGCAGTTCTTC

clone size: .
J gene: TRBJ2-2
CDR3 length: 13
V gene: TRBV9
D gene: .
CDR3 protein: CASSVQLTGELFF
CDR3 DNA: TGTGCCAGCAGCGTCCAACTTACCGGGGAGCTGTTTTTT

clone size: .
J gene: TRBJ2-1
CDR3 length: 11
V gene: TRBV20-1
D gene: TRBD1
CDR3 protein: CSPRQGNEQFF
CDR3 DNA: TGCAGTCCCCGACAGGGAAATGAGCAGTTCTTC

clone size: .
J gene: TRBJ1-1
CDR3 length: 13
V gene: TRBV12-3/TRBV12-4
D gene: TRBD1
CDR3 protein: CASSLYGQGEAFF
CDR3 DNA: TGTGCCAGCAGTTTATACGGACAGGGGGAAGCTTTCTTT

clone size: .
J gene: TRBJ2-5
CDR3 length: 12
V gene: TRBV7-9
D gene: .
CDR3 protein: CASTPQGETQYF
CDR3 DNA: TGTGCCAGCACCCCCCAGGGAGAGACCCAGTACTTC

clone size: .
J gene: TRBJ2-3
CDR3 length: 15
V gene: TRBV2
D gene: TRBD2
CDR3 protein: CASRVLANQEDTQYF
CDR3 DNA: TGTGCCAGCAGGGTACTAGCGAACCAGGAGGATACGCAGTATTTT

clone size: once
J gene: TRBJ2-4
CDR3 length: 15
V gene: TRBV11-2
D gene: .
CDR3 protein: CASSLKGGSKNIQYF
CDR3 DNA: TGTGCCAGCAGCTTAAAAGGAGGGAGCAAAAACATTCAGTACTTC

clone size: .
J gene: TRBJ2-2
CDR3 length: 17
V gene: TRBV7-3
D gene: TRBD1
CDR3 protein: CASSPSADRANTGELFF
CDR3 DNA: TGTGCCAGCAGCCCATCCGCCGACAGGGCGAACACCGGGGAGCTGTTTTTT

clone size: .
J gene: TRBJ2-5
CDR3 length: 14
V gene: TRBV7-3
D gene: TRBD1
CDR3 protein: CASSSGQGGETQYF
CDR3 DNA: TGTGCCAGCAGCTCAGGACAGGGCGGGGAGACCCAGTACTTC

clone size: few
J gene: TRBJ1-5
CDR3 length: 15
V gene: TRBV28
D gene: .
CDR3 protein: CASSLSDRYNQPQHF
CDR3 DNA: TGTGCCAGCAGTTTATCCGACAGATACAATCAGCCCCAGCATTTT

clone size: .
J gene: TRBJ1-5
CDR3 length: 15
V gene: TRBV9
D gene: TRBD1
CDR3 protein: CASSVDGQANQPQHF
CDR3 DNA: TGTGCCAGCAGCGTAGATGGACAGGCTAATCAGCCCCAGCATTTT